A selection of T cell receptor beta chains follows, all from one sample in a study of blood T cell repertoires in COVID-19. Sequenced by immunoSEQ multiplex PCR; TCRdb stores in-frame clones only, minus some. The sample lists 150,000 or so clones, about 88% occurring once. Source material: peripheral blood. The receptors shown here come from a man aged 55-75 years with acute or convalescent COVID-19. Both conserved end residues are part of each CDR3.

j_call: TRBJ1-4; v_call: TRBV27; cdr3_aa: CASSFLRATNEKLFF
j_call: TRBJ1-2; v_call: TRBV20-1; cdr3_aa: CSARETRVLTF
j_call: TRBJ1-6; v_call: TRBV12-5; cdr3_aa: CASGLVQAANSPLHF
j_call: TRBJ2-3; v_call: TRBV24-1; cdr3_aa: CATSDWRVSTDTQYF
j_call: TRBJ1-6; v_call: TRBV5-4; cdr3_aa: CASSLAPNSYSSYNSPLHF
j_call: TRBJ1-2; v_call: TRBV19; cdr3_aa: CASSPGRGRRYGYTF
j_call: TRBJ2-5; v_call: TRBV7-2; cdr3_aa: CASSSTRETQYF
j_call: TRBJ1-1; v_call: TRBV7-9; cdr3_aa: CASSRTGALEGAFF
j_call: TRBJ2-7; v_call: TRBV5-1; cdr3_aa: CASSVRTGVSSYEQYF
j_call: TRBJ1-1; v_call: TRBV6-5; cdr3_aa: CASRGGLTEAFF
j_call: TRBJ2-1; v_call: TRBV9; cdr3_aa: CASSVVSGGAGNEQFF
j_call: TRBJ1-4; v_call: TRBV3-1/TRBV3-2; cdr3_aa: CASSYGQGASTNEKLFF
j_call: TRBJ1-6; v_call: TRBV19; cdr3_aa: CASRREGGSSSLHF
j_call: TRBJ1-2; v_call: TRBV6-5; cdr3_aa: CASRLQGGNYGYTF
j_call: TRBJ2-2; v_call: TRBV6-5; cdr3_aa: CASSSPGQGGTGELFF
j_call: TRBJ2-5; v_call: TRBV11-3; cdr3_aa: CASSLGQGGFGETQYF
j_call: TRBJ2-5; v_call: TRBV5-6; cdr3_aa: CASSLEQLQETQYF
j_call: TRBJ2-2; v_call: TRBV18; cdr3_aa: CASSPPGNRGTGELFF
j_call: TRBJ1-2; v_call: TRBV10-3; cdr3_aa: CAIQITGTRGGYTF
j_call: TRBJ1-5; v_call: TRBV5-1; cdr3_aa: CASSLAGRDQPQHF
j_call: TRBJ1-3; v_call: TRBV18; cdr3_aa: CASAEGSGNTIYF
j_call: TRBJ1-5; v_call: TRBV5-1; cdr3_aa: CASSLEPSNQPQHF
j_call: TRBJ1-2; v_call: TRBV19; cdr3_aa: CASSISGTGVGYTF
j_call: TRBJ2-2; v_call: TRBV19; cdr3_aa: CASSSSGITGELFF
j_call: TRBJ2-5; v_call: TRBV2; cdr3_aa: CASSRDTQETQYF
j_call: TRBJ2-1; v_call: TRBV19; cdr3_aa: CASGTSGAYNEQFF
j_call: TRBJ2-1; v_call: TRBV2; cdr3_aa: CASSEGGSSYNEQFF
j_call: TRBJ1-2; v_call: TRBV6-5; cdr3_aa: CASMGLGVANYGYTF
j_call: TRBJ1-3; v_call: TRBV15; cdr3_aa: CATSRVGQGAFGNTIYF
j_call: TRBJ1-2; v_call: TRBV7-9; cdr3_aa: CASSLVTGSSNYGYTF
j_call: TRBJ1-1; v_call: TRBV30; cdr3_aa: CAWNPPGGFSEAFF
j_call: TRBJ1-6; v_call: TRBV7-8; cdr3_aa: CASGPGINSPLHF
j_call: TRBJ1-1; v_call: TRBV5-1; cdr3_aa: CASSLGTGSYGTEAFF
j_call: TRBJ1-2; v_call: TRBV10-3; cdr3_aa: CAISGQGSGYTF
j_call: TRBJ1-1; v_call: TRBV15; cdr3_aa: CATSPSGWTEAFF
j_call: TRBJ1-1; v_call: TRBV6-1; cdr3_aa: CASSEWGTGGVNTEAFF
j_call: TRBJ1-2; v_call: TRBV7-3; cdr3_aa: CASSPDSTLEGYTF